The 29 T cell receptor beta chains listed next were all sequenced from one sample in a study of cytomegalovirus exposure and HLA in healthy donors (dated by TCRdb to about 2017). Library creation used the immunoSEQ multiplex PCR assay. A mixture of 60 forward primers for TCR Vbeta segments and 13 reverse primers for TCR Jbeta segments was used in the multiplex PCR. What TCRdb holds here is the immuneACCESS table cut down to in-frame rearrangements. Part of the clones is not present; checked against another copy, under half of the missing clones reflect an unresolved V gene, and the others are unexplained. The table held for this sample gives 80,000 to 95,000 clones. Jointly, the top ten make up approximately 1.1% of the sample. Sample: PBMCs. These receptors all stem from a woman aged 25 to 39 in good health and CMV-seronegative.

J is TRBJ2-1 and V is TRBV7-9; TRBD2 matches at 7 bases. Looked up from germline, CDR1 is SEHNR and CDR2 is FQNEAQ (reference sequence). The CDR3 extends over 17 amino acids. With V trimmed by 5 bases and J by 5 bases, 15 bases remained unmatched. CDR3 protein: CASSRPGWTSGDNEQFF. The CDR3 nucleotides read TGTGCCAGCAGCCGCCCAGGCTGGACTAGTGGGGACAATGAGCAGTTCTTC.

V and J are TRBV6-5 and TRBJ2-7; a possible D gene is TRBD2 (6 bases). The V end lost 11 bases, the J end lost 0 bases, and 11 bases lay between the germline ends. This CDR3 comprises 12 residues. The germline V gene encodes CDR1 MNHEY and CDR2 SVGAGI. The CDR3 DNA reads TGTGCCTGGGGGGAACGCTCCTACGAGCAGTACTTC. It codes for CAWGERSYEQYF.

As for this clone: The junction does not match germline at one end; this may be a read error. J is TRBJ1-1 and V is TRBV2; 8 bases match TRBD1. From germline, CDR1 is SNHLY and CDR2 FYNNEI. There are 15 residues in the CDR3. The CDR3 is CASREDRGWSTEAFF. The DNA for the CDR3 is TGTGCCAGCAGGGAAGACAGGGGTTGGAGTACTGAAGCTTTCTTT. The variable domain in full, with the rest retrieved from reference TRBV2 and TRBJ1-1, is EPEVTQTPSHQVTQMGQEVILRCVPISNHLYFYWYRQILGQKVEFLVSFYNNEISEKSEIFDDQFSVERPDGSNFTLKIRSTKLEDSAMYFCASREDRGWSTEAFFGQGTRLTVV.

The rearrangement uses TRBV19 and TRBJ2-7; D possibly corresponds to TRBD2 (6 bases). The CDR3 consists of 14 residues. CDR1 LNHDA and CDR2 SQIVND come from the germline V gene (reference sequence). Trimming stripped 1 base from V and 3 bases from J, with 10 bases between. The CDR3 is CASSIGGGDYEQYF. CDR3 sequence (DNA): TGTGCCAGTAGTATAGGAGGCGGGGACTACGAGCAGTACTTC.

The genes are TRBV6-5 and TRBJ2-2, with TRBD1 as a possible D gene (5 bases). V was pared by 4 bases and J by 0 bases, with 12 bases between. This CDR3 spans 16 amino acids. Germline CDR1 and CDR2: MNHEY and SVGAGI. This chain's CDR3 is CASSFHRKANTGELFF. The CDR3 DNA reads TGTGCCAGCAGTTTCCACAGGAAGGCGAACACCGGGGAGCTGTTTTTT.

The rearrangement joins TRBV15 to TRBJ2-7; a weak D match, TRBD1 (6 bases). The length of the CDR3 is 17 residues. Trimming shortened V by 4 bases and J by 7 bases, and 26 bases separated the two germline ends. Germline loops: CDR1 LNHNV, CDR2 YYDKDF (reference sequence). CDR3 bases: TGTGCCACCAGCACCGAGCCACCACGGGACAAGGCCGGGGAGCAGTACTTC. This encodes CATSTEPPRDKAGEQYF.

The chain joins TRBV6-5 to TRBJ1-2; 7 bases are a match to TRBD1. This CDR3 spans 15 amino acids. From germline, CDR1 is MNHEY and CDR2 SVGAGI. V shed 4 bases, J shed 5 bases, and the junction held 10 bases outside the gene matches. The CDR3: CASSSVQGVGYGYTF. Here the CDR3 DNA reads TGTGCCAGCAGTTCCGTGCAGGGGGTAGGGTATGGCTACACCTTC.

Remarks on this clone: Other DNA sequences of this sample code for an identical CDR3. The V gene is TRBV15, the J gene TRBJ2-3, with 7 positions matching TRBD1. V trimming: 3 bases; J trimming: 3 bases; junction bases outside the gene matches: 9. Germline CDR1 and CDR2: LNHNV and YYDKDF (reference sequence). This CDR3 spans 16 amino acids. CDR3 loop: CATSRDRQGRTDTQYF. The DNA for the CDR3 is TGTGCCACCAGCAGGGATCGACAGGGAAGGACAGATACGCAGTATTTT.

This chain uses TRBV19 with TRBJ2-1; TRBD2 aligns across 8 bases. The CDR3 sequence is 18 residues long. CDR1 LNHDA and CDR2 SQIVND come from the germline V gene (reference sequence). V dropped 5 bases and J dropped 1; count of bases not matched to a gene: 13. The CDR3 region is CASSPLSASGSSYNEQFF. CDR3 nucleotide sequence: TGTGCCAGTAGTCCCCTGTCGGCCAGCGGGAGTTCCTACAATGAGCAGTTCTTC.

This rearrangement joins TRBV5-6 to TRBJ1-1; D gene unclear. The CDR3 runs 14 residues. CDR1 and CDR2 from the germline V gene are SGHDT and YYEEEE. V was trimmed by 4 bases and J by 1 base, leaving 11 bases between them. DNA of the CDR3: TGTGCCAGCAGCCAAGGCAGGCGGAACACTGAAGCTTTCTTT. The encoded protein is CASSQGRRNTEAFF.

The V call is TRBV28, the J call TRBJ1-5, with D perhaps matching TRBD1 (6 bases). V was pared by 10 bases and J by 2 bases, with 9 bases between. CDR3 size: 12 residues. Germline-derived CDR1 and CDR2 are MDHEN and SYDVKM. The DNA of the CDR3 is TGTGCCACCTGGACAGGCAATCAGCCCCAGCATTTT. It translates to CATWTGNQPQHF.

V usage is TRBV5-1 and J usage is TRBJ2-1; 8 bases are shared with TRBD2. Germline CDR1 and CDR2: SGHRS and YFSETQ. The ends lost 3 bases at V and 8 bases at J; junction bases unmatched: 4. The CDR3 has 13 residues. This chain's CDR3 is CASSWGLVDEQFF. DNA of the CDR3: TGCGCCAGCAGCTGGGGACTAGTCGATGAGCAGTTCTTC. The full variable domain, rest sourced from reference TRBV5-1 and TRBJ2-1, is KAGVTQTPRYLIKTRGQQVTLSCSPISGHRSVSWYQQTPGQGLQFLFEYFSETQRNKGNFPGRFSGRQFSNSRSEMNVSTLELGDSALYLCASSWGLVDEQFFGPGTRLTVL.

The V gene is TRBV30, the J gene TRBJ1-2; maybe TRBD1 (5 bases). The CDR3 consists of 15 residues. The germline V gene encodes CDR1 GTSNPN and CDR2 SVGIG (reference sequence). Trimming shortened V by 2 bases and J by 4 bases, and 17 bases separated the two germline ends. DNA for the CDR3: TGTGCCTGGAGTCCCTGGGGGGGGTTTGCCTATGGCTACACCTTC. The encoded protein is CAWSPWGGFAYGYTF.

The chain joins TRBV4-1 to TRBJ2-1, with unresolved D. The CDR3 is 15 amino acids. The V and J ends lost 4 bases and 0 bases respectively, with 10 bases between them. In germline, CDR1 is MGHRA, CDR2 YSYEKL. DNA for the CDR3: TGCGCCAGCAGCCCCCCAGCTAGCTCCTACAATGAGCAGTTCTTC. It translates to CASSPPASSYNEQFF.

The genes are TRBV7-9 and TRBJ1-1; D remains unclear. Germline-derived CDR1 and CDR2 are SEHNR and FQNEAQ (reference sequence). The CDR3 loop spans 13 amino acids. Trimming cost V 5 bases and J 0 bases, with 7 bases left between them. The CDR3 nucleotides read TGTGCCAGCAGCCGACAAATGAACACTGAAGCTTTCTTT. Residues: CASSRQMNTEAFF.

Concerning this clone: Other DNA sequences of this sample code for an identical CDR3. V is TRBV6-5 and J is TRBJ1-2, with D possibly TRBD1 on 5 matching bases. Deletions cut 5 bases from V and 4 bases from J, with 8 bases between. Germline values: CDR1 MNHEY, CDR2 SVGAGI. This CDR3 has 12 residues. The CDR3 DNA reads TGTGCCAGCAGTCGCGACAGCTATGGCTACACCTTC. This codes for CASSRDSYGYTF.

This chain connects TRBV7-2 to TRBJ1-1, with D possibly matching TRBD1 (6 bases). V was trimmed by 2 bases and J by 0 bases, leaving 10 bases between them. Germline CDR1 reads SGHTA; CDR2 reads FQGNSA. The CDR3 runs to 15 residues. This chain's CDR3 is CASSLRQVMNTEAFF. Here the CDR3 DNA reads TGTGCCAGCAGCTTACGACAGGTGATGAACACTGAAGCTTTCTTT.

The chain employs TRBV5-6 and TRBJ1-2, with D perhaps matching TRBD1 (5 bases). The germline V gene encodes CDR1 SGHDT and CDR2 YYEEEE. The CDR3 has 13 residues. Trimming pared 4 bases from V and 6 bases from J, leaving 13 bases between. The CDR3 DNA reads TGTGCCAGCAGCCCGTATTGGGGGGATGGCTACACCTTC. Encoded protein: CASSPYWGDGYTF.

The genes are TRBV5-1 and TRBJ2-7; 7 positions match TRBD1. The CDR3 is made up of 14 amino acids. The V segment lost 3 bases and the J segment 4 bases; nucleotides outside the gene matches: 7. Germline CDR1 and CDR2: SGHRS and YFSETQ. DNA of the CDR3: TGCGCCAGCAGCTCCCAGGGGGTTGGTTACGAGCAGTACTTC. This gives the protein CASSSQGVGYEQYF.

The chain carries TRBV5-8 and TRBJ2-7; 8 bases agree with TRBD1. This CDR3 is built from 13 residues. Germline V gene data show CDR1 as SGHTS and CDR2 as YDEGEE. V lost 4 bases to trimming and J lost 5 bases; unmatched junction nucleotides: 5. DNA for the CDR3: TGTGCCAGCAGCCGCCGGACAGGGCACGAGCAGTACTTC. It yields the protein CASSRRTGHEQYF.

This chain connects TRBV27 to TRBJ1-1; perhaps TRBD1 as D (6 bases). This CDR3 has 19 residues. V dropped 6 bases and J dropped 6 bases, with 32 bases sitting between them. Germline V gene sequence: CDR1 MNHEY, CDR2 SMNVEV (reference sequence). CDR3 DNA: TGTGCCAGCAGACGAACCGCGGGGGGCGAACTACTATCGTCTGCTGAAGCTTTCTTT. This translates into CASRRTAGGELLSSAEAFF.

The chain joins TRBV28 to TRBJ2-7; a possible D gene is TRBD2 (5 bases). With 3 bases removed from V and 2 bases from J, the gap between germline ends came to 11 bases. CDR1 and CDR2 (germline): MDHEN, SYDVKM. The CDR3 sequence is 14 residues long. The CDR3 DNA is TGTGCCAGCAGTTTTATCGGGAACCCCTACGAGCAGTACTTC. It specifies CASSFIGNPYEQYF.

The chain carries TRBV5-6 and TRBJ1-2; 7 bases are a match to TRBD1. The CDR3 has 14 residues. In germline, CDR1 is SGHDT, CDR2 YYEEEE. V lost 4 bases to trimming and J lost 6 bases; unmatched junction nucleotides: 9. The CDR3 loop is CASSVQGRLHGYTF. Written as DNA, the CDR3 is TGTGCCAGCAGCGTACAGGGGAGGTTGCATGGCTACACCTTC.

The V call is TRBV6-1, the J call TRBJ2-2; 9 bases line up with TRBD2. The ends lost 2 bases at V and 6 bases at J; junction bases unmatched: 13. The CDR3 runs to 18 residues. Germline CDR1 is MNHNS and CDR2 is SASEGT. The CDR3 region is CASSERWSGLAYAGELFF. CDR3 bases: TGTGCCAGCAGTGAAAGGTGGTCGGGACTAGCTTATGCCGGGGAGCTGTTTTTT.

V usage is TRBV6-1 and J usage is TRBJ1-1; D gene uncertain. This CDR3 has 15 residues. V lost 1 base, J lost 0 bases, and 9 bases lay in between. The germline V gene has CDR1 MNHNS and CDR2 SASEGT. The DNA for the CDR3 is TGTGCCAGCAGTGAAGTTACCGGTATGAACACTGAAGCTTTCTTT. It yields the protein CASSEVTGMNTEAFF.

The V call is TRBV7-2, the J call TRBJ1-2, with 8 bases aligning to TRBD1. Germline V gene lookup returns CDR1 SGHTA and CDR2 FQGNSA. CDR3 length: 14 residues. V dropped 4 bases and J dropped 4; count of bases not matched to a gene: 5. The CDR3 region has the DNA TGTGCCAGCAGCTCCCGGACAGGGATCTATGGCTACACCTTC. This translates into CASSSRTGIYGYTF.

This chain uses TRBV18 with TRBJ2-1; 10 bases fit TRBD1. The CDR3 spans 16 residues. V lost 2 bases to trimming and J lost 5 bases; unmatched junction nucleotides: 6. Germline CDR1 is KGHSH and CDR2 is LQKENI. The CDR3 loop is CASSPIGTGANNEQFF. Written as DNA, the CDR3 is TGTGCCAGCTCACCAATCGGGACAGGGGCCAACAATGAGCAGTTCTTC.

The chain joins TRBV11-2 to TRBJ1-1; D possibly corresponds to TRBD1 (6 bases). CDR3 size: 15 residues. V shed 4 bases and J shed 3 bases, with 15 bases lying between them. Germline values: CDR1 SGHAT, CDR2 FQNNGV. The CDR3 sequence is CASSSGGGAHTEAFF. The DNA for the CDR3 is TGTGCCAGCAGCTCCGGAGGGGGGGCTCACACTGAAGCTTTCTTT.

The V and J genes are TRBV7-9 and TRBJ1-2; 9 positions match TRBD1. From germline, CDR1 is SEHNR and CDR2 FQNEAQ (reference sequence). The CDR3 spans 12 residues. V was clipped by 5 bases and J by 8 bases; unmatched bases: 3. CDR3 residues: CASSRQGDGYTF. CDR3 bases: TGTGCCAGCAGCAGACAGGGGGACGGCTACACCTTC.